This TCR beta chain was recovered during a study of beta chain features in type 1 diabetes (dated by TCRdb to 2016 to 2018). Broadly, across the study: Mean age, gender distribution, total cell number and subset yield were not different between patients and healthy donors. A total of roughly 100 million sorted cells were examined across all samples, and RNA yield correlated strongly with the number of cells per subset. The study compared the TCRB repertoires of sorted circulating CD4+ T cell subsets in recently diagnosed type 1 diabetes patients with those in matched healthy donors. Regulatory and stem cell-like memory subsets were obtained from only 8 patients and roughly 8 healthy donors, while naive and central memory subsets were obtained from all 28 donors.

The germline V gene provides CDR1 SGHRS and CDR2 YFSETQ. Trimming leaves V shorter by 0 bases and J shorter by 8 bases, with the junction holding 6 bases beyond the gene matches. From the cysteine up to the phenylalanine, the CDR3 has a length of 16 residues. Only the CDR3 part of the read is kept: 48 bases, read in frame from the first base. Each donor gave one peripheral blood draw, averaging around 0.11 L, which was collected into heparinised tubes. Naive, central memory, regulatory and stem cell-like memory CD4+ T cells were sorted on a BD FACSAria II using a panel including CD45RO, CCR7, CD25, CD127, CD95 and CD27. All sorted populations exceeded 95% purity. PBMCs were separated immediately by Lymphoprep density gradient centrifugation and were stained directly, without being cultured. So that batch effects would be minimized, each experiment stained and sorted samples in pairs, pairing one healthy donor with one patient.

The entire isolated RNA was reverse transcribed using the High Capacity cDNA Reverse Transcription Kit, and thus expressed TCRB transcripts were sequenced. Deep immunoSEQ sequencing was applied to naive, central memory and regulatory T cell samples, giving an average of roughly 3.3 million total reads per sample. Sorted cells were lysed in RLT buffer and RNA was extracted with DNase-treated RNeasy Micro or Mini kits, depending on cell number. Each cell subset was processed separately to prevent cross-contamination, with patient and healthy donor samples processed together. The immunoSEQ multiplex PCR was used to amplify TCRB sequences from cDNA, yielding 87-bp fragments that span the CDR3 region. Amplicons were sequenced on the Illumina HiSeq platform. Under the source paper's analysis protocol: Synthetic template baselines were used to correct PCR bias computationally, reads within Hamming distance 2 were collapsed, and singletons that could not be merged were discarded. By aligning reads against IMGT, V, D and J genes, CDR3 length, and insertions or deletions at six rearrangement sites were assigned. Within each subset, clonotype counts were normalized to sorted cell number, and only after that were true diversity and Gini coefficients computed with the tcR R package. The overlap coefficient, calculated on TCRB nucleotide sequences, was used to quantify repertoire sharing. Out-of-frame TCRB sequences from naive cells were analyzed as a proxy for the pre-selection repertoire. This immuneACCESS table, as held by TCRdb, lists in-frame sequences with V and J called but not all clones. Of the missing ones, under half trace to an unresolved V gene in checked studies; the others have no known cause. V, J and clone size derive from that table, while D and trimming were established from the DNA sequence. This sample is represented by around 250,000 clones; over 11% of them were singletons. The ten largest clonotypes hold approximately 0.018% of the sample.

Notes on this clone: The antigen it binds to is not known. Base qualities are not provided; no much larger clone lies one nucleotide away.

Overall results and qualifications from the work: Naive, central memory and regulatory TCRB repertoires appeared more similar among patients than among healthy donors. Because small numbers of individuals were included in the HLA sub-analyses, any influence of HLA type on TCRB rearrangement was left unresolved. Type 1 diabetes patients showed a moderate but significant shortening of TCRB CDR3 length in all four CD4+ subsets. At VDJ recombination sites, patients with type 1 diabetes made fewer insertions and deleted more nucleotides, a pattern implying thymic rearrangement abnormalities. Shorter templates might be favored by PCR, yet because patient and control samples were amplified and corrected together, any such skew would affect both groups equally. Because cDNA was sequenced instead of genomic DNA, highly expressing activated cells could be over-represented, though the groups showed no difference in activation or CD3 levels.

The sequence derives from a man aged 25-40 years with type 1 diabetes. Specimen: naive CD4+ T cells from blood. The cell subset or site label here, explained by the study, means: true naive CD4+ T cells. This receptor chain uses TRBV5-1 and TRBJ2-1, and 12 junctional nucleotides match TRBD2. The DNA sequence is given as TGCGCCAGCAGCTTGGATGGACTAGCGGGAAGGCATGAGCAGTTCTTC. This encodes CASSLDGLAGRHEQFF.